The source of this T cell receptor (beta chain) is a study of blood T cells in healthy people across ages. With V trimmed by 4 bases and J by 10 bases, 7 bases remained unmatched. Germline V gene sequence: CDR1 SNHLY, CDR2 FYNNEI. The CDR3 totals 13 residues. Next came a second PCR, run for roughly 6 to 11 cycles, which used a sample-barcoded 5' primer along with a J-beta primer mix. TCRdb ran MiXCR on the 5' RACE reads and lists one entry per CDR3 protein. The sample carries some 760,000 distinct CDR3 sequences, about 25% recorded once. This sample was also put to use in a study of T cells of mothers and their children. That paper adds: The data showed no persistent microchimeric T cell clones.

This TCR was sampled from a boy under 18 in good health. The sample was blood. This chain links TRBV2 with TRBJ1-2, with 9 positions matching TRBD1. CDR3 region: CASSGTGVLYYTF. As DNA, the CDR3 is TGTGCCAGCAGTGGGACAGGGGTATTATACTACACCTTC. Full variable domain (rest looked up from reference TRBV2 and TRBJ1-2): EPEVTQTPSHQVTQMGQEVILRCVPISNHLYFYWYRQILGQKVEFLVSFYNNEISEKSEIFDDQFSVERPDGSNFTLKIRSTKLEDSAMYFCASSGTGVLYYTFGSGTRLTVV.